The clone carrying this T cell receptor beta chain has a count of ten or more. Trimming cost V 10 bases and J 10 bases, with 11 bases left between them. The CDR3 sequence is 11 residues long. CDR1 and CDR2 (germline): MDHEN, SYDVKM. The data belong to a study of regulatory T cells in long-lasting Graves disease. For TCR beta, libraries came from iRepertoire HTBI primers and Arm-PCR of CDR3 regions. TCRdb used MiXCR to reprocess the multiplex PCR reads, holding one entry per CDR3 protein. The sample contains roughly 610,000 distinct CDR3 sequences, about 16% of which appear only once. Regarding time point: newly diagnosed GD, antithyroid drugs for less than 3 months. The authors made the TCR library using RNA they extracted from PBMCs. In this cohort, patients came from an endocrinology department located in Xi'an, China. These same records also appear under a second study, on T cells in Graves' hyperthyroidism and ophthalmopathy. From that report: Over 18 months, lack of ophthalmopathy progression marked Graves' hyperthyroidism as stable. Clinicians diagnosed patients from clinical symptoms, serum thyroxine and TRAb, thyroid ultrasound and orbital computed tomography. HTBI primers were the set used in a first-round RT-PCR of the TCR CDR3.

This material consisted of peripheral blood mononuclear cells (PBMCs), taken at new diagnosis, from a patient treated with antithyroid drugs. This clonotype originated in a man in his late teens or twenties with Graves disease. The genes are TRBV28 and TRBJ1-6; D gene unclear. CDR3 bases: TGTGCCACCTCCTTCGAGTCACCCCTCCACTTT. Its protein product is CATSFESPLHF.